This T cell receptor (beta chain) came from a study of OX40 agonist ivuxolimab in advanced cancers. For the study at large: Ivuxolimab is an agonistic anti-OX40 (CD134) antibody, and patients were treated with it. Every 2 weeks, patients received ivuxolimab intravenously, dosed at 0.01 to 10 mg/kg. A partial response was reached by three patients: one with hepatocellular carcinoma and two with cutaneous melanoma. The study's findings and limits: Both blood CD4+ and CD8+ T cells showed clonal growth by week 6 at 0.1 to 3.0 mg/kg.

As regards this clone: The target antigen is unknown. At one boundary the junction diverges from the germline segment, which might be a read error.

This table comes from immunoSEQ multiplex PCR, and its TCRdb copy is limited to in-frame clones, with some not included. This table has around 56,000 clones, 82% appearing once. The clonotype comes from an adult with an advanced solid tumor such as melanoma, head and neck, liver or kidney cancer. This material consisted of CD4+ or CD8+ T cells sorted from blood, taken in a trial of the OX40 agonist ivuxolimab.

DNA for the CDR3: TGTGCCAGCAGTCGACGGTCCGGCACAGATGCGCAGTATTTT. It yields the protein CASSRRSGTDAQYF. The chain uses TRBV6-4 and TRBJ2-3; D call uncertain. The CDR3 is made up of 14 amino acids. Germline CDR1 MRHNA, CDR2 SNTAGT.